The clone carrying this T cell receptor beta chain was observed once. Among the roughly 120 subjects of the validation cohort, separate from the approximately 660-subject first cohort, were the donors. This sample was included in a study of cytomegalovirus exposure and HLA in healthy donors. In germline, CDR1 is SNHLY, CDR2 FYNNEI. Trimming shortened V by 4 bases and J by 1 base, and 8 bases separated the two germline ends. There are 14 residues in the CDR3. The protocol was immunoSEQ multiplex PCR, while the TCRdb copy is restricted to in-frame clones and leaves out a portion. The sample includes just under 150,000 clones, about 87% seen only once; the top ten take roughly 4.3%.

The sequenced sample consisted of PBMCs. The receptor was derived from a young man in good health and CMV-seropositive. The chain recombines TRBV2 with TRBJ1-5; D gene ambiguous. CDR3 coding DNA: TGTGCCAGCAGTGTAGTGAGCAGCAATCAGCCCCAGCATTTT. It specifies CASSVVSSNQPQHF.